The T cell receptor (beta chain) described here comes from a study of T cell repertoires in cytomegalovirus infection. Study-wide results and caveats: Public TCR beta family frequency separated CMV-and-HLA carriers, including in an independent cohort.

TCRdb called the reads again in MiXCR, with one record for every CDR3 protein. The sample has 630,000 or so distinct CDR3 sequences, roughly 24% seen once. As concerns this clonotype: As yet, its antigen is unknown.

Trimming shortened V by 5 bases and J by 5 bases, and 13 bases separated the two germline ends. The CDR3 is made up of 13 amino acids. Germline values: CDR1 LNHDA, CDR2 SQIVND (reference sequence). The chain links TRBV19 to TRBJ2-7, with D tentatively TRBD1 or TRBD2 (6 bases each). What was sequenced was CD8+ T cells from PBMCs. The sequence came from a human donor in good health (CMV status not recorded). Some clones in this sample may be carry-over from other donors' samples. The DNA of the CDR3 is TGTGCCAGTAGTGAAGTCGGGGGCGACGAGCAGTACTTC. Protein sequence: CASSEVGGDEQYF.